Included here is one TCR beta chain sequence, with context. This CDR3 contains 14 residues. V trimming: 1 base; J trimming: 5 bases; junction bases outside the gene matches: 3. CDR1 and CDR2 (germline): LNHNV, YYDKDF (reference sequence). Produced via immunoSEQ multiplex PCR; TCRdb's table is partial and in-frame only. The sample holds about 15,000 clones, 88% seen once. The record originates from a study of blood T cell repertoires in COVID-19. Sequenced input: peripheral blood. V gene TRBV15 combines with J gene TRBJ2-7, with TRBD1 identical over 9 bases. This receptor was obtained from a human donor in a cohort sampled during active COVID-19. For the CDR3, the DNA is TGTGCCACCAGCAGAGGGGACAGGGACCACGAGCAGTACTTC. Translated, it gives CATSRGDRDHEQYF.